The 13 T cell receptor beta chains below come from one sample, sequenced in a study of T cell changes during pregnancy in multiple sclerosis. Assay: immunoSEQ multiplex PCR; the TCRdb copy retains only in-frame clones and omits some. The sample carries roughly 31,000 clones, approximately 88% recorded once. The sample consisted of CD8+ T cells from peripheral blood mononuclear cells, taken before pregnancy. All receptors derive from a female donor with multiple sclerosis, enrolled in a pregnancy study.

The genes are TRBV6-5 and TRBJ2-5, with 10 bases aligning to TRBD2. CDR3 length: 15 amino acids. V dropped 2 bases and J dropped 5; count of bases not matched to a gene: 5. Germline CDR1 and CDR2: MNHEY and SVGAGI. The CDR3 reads CASSYTASGGETQYF. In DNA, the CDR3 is TGTGCCAGCAGTTACACGGCTAGCGGGGGTGAGACCCAGTACTTC.

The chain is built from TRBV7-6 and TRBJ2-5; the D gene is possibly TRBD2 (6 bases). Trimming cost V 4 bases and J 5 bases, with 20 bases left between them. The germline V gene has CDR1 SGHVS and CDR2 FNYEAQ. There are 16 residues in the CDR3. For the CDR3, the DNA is TGTGCCAGCAGCTCAAACCACATGGAGGGGCTTGAGACCCAGTACTTC. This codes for CASSSNHMEGLETQYF. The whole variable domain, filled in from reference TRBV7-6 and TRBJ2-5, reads GAGVSQSPRYKVTKRGQDVALRCDPISGHVSLYWYRQALGQGPEFLTYFNYEAQQDKSGLPNDRFSAERPEGSISTLTIQRTEQRDSAMYRCASSSNHMEGLETQYFGPGTRLLVL.

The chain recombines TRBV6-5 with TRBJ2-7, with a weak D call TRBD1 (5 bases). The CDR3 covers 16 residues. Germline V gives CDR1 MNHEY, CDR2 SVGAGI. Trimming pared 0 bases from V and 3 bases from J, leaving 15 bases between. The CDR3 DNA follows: TGTGCCAGCAGTTACTCGAAGGGCAGGGTAGTCTACGAGCAGTACTTC. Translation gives CASSYSKGRVVYEQYF.

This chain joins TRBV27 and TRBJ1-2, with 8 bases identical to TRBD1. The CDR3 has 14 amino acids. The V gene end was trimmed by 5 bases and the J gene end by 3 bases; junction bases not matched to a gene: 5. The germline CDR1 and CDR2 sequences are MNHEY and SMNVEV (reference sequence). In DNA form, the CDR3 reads TGTGCCAGCAGTCCAGGACAGGGCCACTATGGCTACACCTTC. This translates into CASSPGQGHYGYTF.

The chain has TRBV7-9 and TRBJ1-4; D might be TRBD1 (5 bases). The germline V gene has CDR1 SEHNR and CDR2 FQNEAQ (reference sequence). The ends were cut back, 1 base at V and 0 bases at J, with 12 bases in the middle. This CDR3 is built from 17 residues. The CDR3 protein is CASSLEYGHPTNEKLFF. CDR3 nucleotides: TGTGCCAGCAGCTTAGAATACGGACACCCAACTAATGAAAAACTGTTTTTT.

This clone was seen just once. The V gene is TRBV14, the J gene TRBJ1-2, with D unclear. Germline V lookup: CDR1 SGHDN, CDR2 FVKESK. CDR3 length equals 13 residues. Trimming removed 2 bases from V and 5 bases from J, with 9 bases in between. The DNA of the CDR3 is TGTGCCAGCAGCCAACGGGTTCTATATGGCTACACCTTC. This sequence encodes CASSQRVLYGYTF.

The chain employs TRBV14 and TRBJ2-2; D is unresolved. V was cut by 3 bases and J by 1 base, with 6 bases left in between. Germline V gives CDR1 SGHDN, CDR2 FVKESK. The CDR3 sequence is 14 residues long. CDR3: CASSHDWNTGELFF. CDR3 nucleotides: TGTGCCAGCAGCCATGACTGGAACACCGGGGAGCTGTTTTTT.

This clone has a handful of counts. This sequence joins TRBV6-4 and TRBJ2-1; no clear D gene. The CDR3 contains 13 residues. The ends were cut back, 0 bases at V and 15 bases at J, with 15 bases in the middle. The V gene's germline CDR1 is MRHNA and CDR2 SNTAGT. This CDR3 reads CASSDSTGIPMFF. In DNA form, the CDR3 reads TGTGCCAGCAGTGACTCGACGGGTATCCCCATGTTCTTC.

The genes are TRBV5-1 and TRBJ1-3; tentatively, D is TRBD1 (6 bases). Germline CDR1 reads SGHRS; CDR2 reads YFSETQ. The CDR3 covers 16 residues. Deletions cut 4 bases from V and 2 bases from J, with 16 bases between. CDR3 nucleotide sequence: TGCGCCAGCAGCCCGGCCCAGGGGATGGCTGGAAACACCATATATTTT. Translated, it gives CASSPAQGMAGNTIYF.

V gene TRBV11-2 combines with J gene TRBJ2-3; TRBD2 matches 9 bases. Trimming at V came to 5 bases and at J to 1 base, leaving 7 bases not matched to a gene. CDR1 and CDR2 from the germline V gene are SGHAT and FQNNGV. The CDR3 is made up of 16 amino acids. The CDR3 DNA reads TGTGCCAGCAGCCTCCCATCTAGCGGGGGCACAGATACGCAGTATTTT. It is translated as CASSLPSSGGTDTQYF.

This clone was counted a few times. The CDR3 here is CAISEEGRRYPYGYTF. Written as DNA, the CDR3 is TGTGCCATCAGTGAAGAGGGCAGGCGTTACCCCTATGGCTACACCTTC. The chain has TRBV10-3 and TRBJ1-2; D unclear. Germline CDR1 and CDR2: ENHRY and SYGVKD. V was pared by 3 bases and J by 4 bases, with 18 bases between. CDR3 size: 16 residues.

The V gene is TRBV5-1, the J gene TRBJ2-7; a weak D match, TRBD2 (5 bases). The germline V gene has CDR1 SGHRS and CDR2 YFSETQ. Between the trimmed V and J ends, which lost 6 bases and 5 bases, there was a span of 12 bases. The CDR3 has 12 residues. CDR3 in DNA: TGCGCCAGCAACGGTGGAGGCCACGAGCAGTACTTC. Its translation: CASNGGGHEQYF.

CDR3 sequence: CASSLDPEDTQYF. CDR3 coding DNA: TGTGCCAGCAGCTTAGATCCAGAAGATACGCAGTATTTT. The chain links TRBV11-2 to TRBJ2-3; no reliable D call. V gave up 0 bases and J gave up 5 bases, with 6 bases separating them. This CDR3 is 13 amino acids long. Germline V CDR1 and CDR2: SGHAT, FQNNGV.